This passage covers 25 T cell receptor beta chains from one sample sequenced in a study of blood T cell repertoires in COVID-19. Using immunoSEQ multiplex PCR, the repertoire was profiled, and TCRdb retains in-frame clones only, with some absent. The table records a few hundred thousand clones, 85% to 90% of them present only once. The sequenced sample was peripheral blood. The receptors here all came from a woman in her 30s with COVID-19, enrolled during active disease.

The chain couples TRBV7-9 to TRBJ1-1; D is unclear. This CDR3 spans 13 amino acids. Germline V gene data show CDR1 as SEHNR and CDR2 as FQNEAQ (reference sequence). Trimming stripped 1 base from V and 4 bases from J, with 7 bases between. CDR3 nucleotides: TGTGCCAGCAGCTTAGACGTGGCCACTGAAGCTTTCTTT. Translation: CASSLDVATEAFF.

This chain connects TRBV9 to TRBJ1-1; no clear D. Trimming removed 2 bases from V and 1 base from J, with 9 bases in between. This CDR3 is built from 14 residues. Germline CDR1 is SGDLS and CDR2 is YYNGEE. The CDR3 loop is CASSVLAENTEAFF. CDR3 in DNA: TGTGCCAGCAGCGTCCTCGCGGAGAACACTGAAGCTTTCTTT.

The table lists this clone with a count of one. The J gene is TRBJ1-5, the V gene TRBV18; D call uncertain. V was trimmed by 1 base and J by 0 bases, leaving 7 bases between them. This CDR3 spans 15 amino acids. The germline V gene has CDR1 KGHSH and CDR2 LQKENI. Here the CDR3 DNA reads TGTGCCAGCTCACCACAACCCAGTAGCAATCAGCCCCAGCATTTT. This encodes CASSPQPSSNQPQHF.

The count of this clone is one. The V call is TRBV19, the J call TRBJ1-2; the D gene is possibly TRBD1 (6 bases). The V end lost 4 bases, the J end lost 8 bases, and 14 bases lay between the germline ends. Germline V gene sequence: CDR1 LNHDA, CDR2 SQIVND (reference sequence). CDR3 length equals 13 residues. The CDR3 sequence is CASSSIQGAGYTF. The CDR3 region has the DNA TGTGCCAGTAGTAGCATACAGGGAGCCGGCTACACCTTC.

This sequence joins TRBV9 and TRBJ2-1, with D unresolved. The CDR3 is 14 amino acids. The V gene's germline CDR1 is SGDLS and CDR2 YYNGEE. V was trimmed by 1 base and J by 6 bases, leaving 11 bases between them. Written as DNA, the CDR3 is TGTGCCAGCAGCGTACAGTCTTCGGGCAATGAGCAGTTCTTC. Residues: CASSVQSSGNEQFF.

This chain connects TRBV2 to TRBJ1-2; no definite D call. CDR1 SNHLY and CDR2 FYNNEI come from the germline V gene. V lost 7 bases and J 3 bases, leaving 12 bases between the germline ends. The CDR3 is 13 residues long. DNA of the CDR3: TGTGCCAGCACCAGAGGGAGTGACTATGGCTACACCTTC. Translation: CASTRGSDYGYTF.

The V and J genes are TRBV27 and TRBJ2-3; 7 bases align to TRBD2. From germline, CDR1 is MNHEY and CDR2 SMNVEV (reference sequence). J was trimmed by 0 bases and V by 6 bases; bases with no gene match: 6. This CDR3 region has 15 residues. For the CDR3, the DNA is TGTGCCAGCAGCCGGGGGGACGGTAGCACAGATACGCAGTATTTT. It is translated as CASSRGDGSTDTQYF.

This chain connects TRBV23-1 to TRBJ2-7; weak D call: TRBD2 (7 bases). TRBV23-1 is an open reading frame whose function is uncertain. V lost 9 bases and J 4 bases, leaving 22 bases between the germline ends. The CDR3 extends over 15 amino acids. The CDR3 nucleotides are TGCGCCAGTTCCCGGGGGGCCTTGGCCGTATACGAGCAGTACTTC. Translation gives CASSRGALAVYEQYF.

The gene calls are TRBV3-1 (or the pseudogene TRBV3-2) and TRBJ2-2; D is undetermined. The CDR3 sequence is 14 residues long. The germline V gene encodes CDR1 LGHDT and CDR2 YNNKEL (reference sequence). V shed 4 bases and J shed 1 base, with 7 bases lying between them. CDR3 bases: TGTGCCAGCAGCCTTTTAATGAACACCGGGGAGCTGTTTTTT. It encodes CASSLLMNTGELFF.

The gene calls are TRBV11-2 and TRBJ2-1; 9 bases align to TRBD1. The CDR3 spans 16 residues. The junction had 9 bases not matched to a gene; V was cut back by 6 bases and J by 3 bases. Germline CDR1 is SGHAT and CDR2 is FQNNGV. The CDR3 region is CASSSTGGNRYNEQFF. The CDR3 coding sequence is TGTGCCAGCAGTTCGACAGGGGGTAATCGCTACAATGAGCAGTTCTTC.

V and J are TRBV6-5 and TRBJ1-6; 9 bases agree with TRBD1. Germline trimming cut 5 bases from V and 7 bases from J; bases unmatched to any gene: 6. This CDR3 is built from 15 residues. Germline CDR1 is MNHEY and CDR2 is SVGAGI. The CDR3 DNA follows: TGTGCCAGCAGTACAGGGGGCAGCGGAAATTCACCCCTCCACTTT. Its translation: CASSTGGSGNSPLHF.

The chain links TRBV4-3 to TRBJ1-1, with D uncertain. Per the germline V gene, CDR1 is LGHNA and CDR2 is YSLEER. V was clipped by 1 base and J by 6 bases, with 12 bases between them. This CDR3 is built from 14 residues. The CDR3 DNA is TGCGCCAGCAGCCAAGGGCGGTCGGGGTCTGAAGCTTTCTTT. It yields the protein CASSQGRSGSEAFF.

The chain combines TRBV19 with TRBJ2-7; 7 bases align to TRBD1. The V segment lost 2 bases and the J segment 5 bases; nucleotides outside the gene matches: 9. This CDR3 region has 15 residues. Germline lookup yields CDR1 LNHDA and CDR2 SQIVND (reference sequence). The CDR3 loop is CASSIWAGGRNEQYF. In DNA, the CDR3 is TGTGCCAGTAGTATATGGGCAGGGGGTAGAAACGAGCAGTACTTC.

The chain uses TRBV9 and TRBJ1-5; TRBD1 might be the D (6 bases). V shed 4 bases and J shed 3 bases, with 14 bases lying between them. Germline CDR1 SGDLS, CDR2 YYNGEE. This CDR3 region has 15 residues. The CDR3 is CASSPRQDPNQPQHF. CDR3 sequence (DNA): TGTGCCAGCAGCCCACGACAGGACCCCAATCAGCCCCAGCATTTT.

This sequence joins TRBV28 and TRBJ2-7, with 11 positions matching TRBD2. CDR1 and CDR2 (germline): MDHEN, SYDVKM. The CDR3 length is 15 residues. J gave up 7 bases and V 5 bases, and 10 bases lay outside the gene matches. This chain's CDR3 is CASSQHSGGAKEQYV. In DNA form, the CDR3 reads TGTGCCAGCAGTCAGCATAGCGGGGGGGCGAAAGAGCAGTACGTC.

The CDR3 DNA is TGTGCCAGCAGTCAGGGGCGGAACACTGAAGCTTTCTTT. It specifies CASSQGRNTEAFF. The V and J genes are TRBV6-2 or TRBV6-3 and TRBJ1-1, with a possible D match to TRBD1 (6 bases). CDR1 and CDR2 from the germline V gene are MNHEY and SVGEGT. V dropped 5 bases and J dropped 1 base, with 8 bases sitting between them. The CDR3 runs 13 residues.

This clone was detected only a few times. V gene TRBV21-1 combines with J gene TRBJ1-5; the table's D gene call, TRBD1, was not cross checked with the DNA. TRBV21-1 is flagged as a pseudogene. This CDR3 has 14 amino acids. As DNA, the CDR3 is TGTGCCAGCAGCAAAGGACAGACCAATCAGCCCCAGCATTTT. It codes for CASSKGQTNQPQHF.

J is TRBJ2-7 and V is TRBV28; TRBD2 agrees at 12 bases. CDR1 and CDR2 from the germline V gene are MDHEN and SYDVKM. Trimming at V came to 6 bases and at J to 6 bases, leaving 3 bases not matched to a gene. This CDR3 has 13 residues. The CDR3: CASRLAGGVEQYF. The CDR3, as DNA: TGTGCCAGCAGACTAGCGGGGGGAGTCGAGCAGTACTTC.

The CDR3 nucleotides are TGTGCCAGCAGCAGACAGGGTTGGACTGAAGCTTTCTTT. This gives the protein CASSRQGWTEAFF. The genes are TRBV12-3 or TRBV12-4 and TRBJ1-1, with TRBD1 matching over 7 bases. The CDR3 runs to 13 residues. Germline trimming cut 6 bases from V and 5 bases from J; bases unmatched to any gene: 6.

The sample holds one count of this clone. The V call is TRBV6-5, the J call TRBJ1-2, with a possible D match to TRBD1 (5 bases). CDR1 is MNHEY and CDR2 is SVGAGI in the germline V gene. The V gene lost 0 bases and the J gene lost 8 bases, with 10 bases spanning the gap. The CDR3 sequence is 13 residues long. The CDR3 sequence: CASSYSGTRGYTF. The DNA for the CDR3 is TGTGCCAGCAGTTACTCGGGGACTCGCGGCTACACCTTC.

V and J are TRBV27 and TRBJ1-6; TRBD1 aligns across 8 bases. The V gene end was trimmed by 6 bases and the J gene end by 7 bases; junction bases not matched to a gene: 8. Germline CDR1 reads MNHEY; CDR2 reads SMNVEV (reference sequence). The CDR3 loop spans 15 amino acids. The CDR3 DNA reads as TGTGCCAGCAGGCCAGGGGGCGGTTCCAATTCACCCCTCCACTTT. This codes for CASRPGGGSNSPLHF.

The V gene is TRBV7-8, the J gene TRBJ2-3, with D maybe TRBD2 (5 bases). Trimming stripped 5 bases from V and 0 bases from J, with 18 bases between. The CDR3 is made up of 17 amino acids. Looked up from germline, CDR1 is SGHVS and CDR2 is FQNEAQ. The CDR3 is CASSPRSAGTSTDTQYF. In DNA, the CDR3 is TGTGCCAGCAGCCCCCGGTCGGCGGGTACTAGCACAGATACGCAGTATTTT.

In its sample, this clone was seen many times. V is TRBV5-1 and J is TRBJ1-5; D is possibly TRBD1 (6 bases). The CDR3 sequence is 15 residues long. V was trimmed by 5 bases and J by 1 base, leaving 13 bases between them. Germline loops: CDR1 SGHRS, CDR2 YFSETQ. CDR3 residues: CASRVDRDSNQPQHF. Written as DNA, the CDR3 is TGCGCCAGCAGGGTGGACAGAGACAGCAATCAGCCCCAGCATTTT.

CDR3 sequence: CASSLRGAAGELFF. CDR3 bases: TGTGCCAGCAGCCTCCGGGGGGCGGCCGGGGAGCTGTTTTTT. The rearrangement links TRBV7-2 to TRBJ2-2, with a tentative D call TRBD2 (7 bases). CDR1 is SGHTA, CDR2 FQGNSA, per germline. This CDR3 spans 14 amino acids. V lost 5 bases and J lost 6, with 13 bases in between.

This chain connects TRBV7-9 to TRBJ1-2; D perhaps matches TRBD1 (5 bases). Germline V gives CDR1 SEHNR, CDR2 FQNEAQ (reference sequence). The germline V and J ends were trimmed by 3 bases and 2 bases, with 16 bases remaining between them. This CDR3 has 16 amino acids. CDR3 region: CASSLAQWGVNYGYTF. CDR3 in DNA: TGTGCCAGCAGCTTGGCACAATGGGGGGTAAACTATGGCTACACCTTC.